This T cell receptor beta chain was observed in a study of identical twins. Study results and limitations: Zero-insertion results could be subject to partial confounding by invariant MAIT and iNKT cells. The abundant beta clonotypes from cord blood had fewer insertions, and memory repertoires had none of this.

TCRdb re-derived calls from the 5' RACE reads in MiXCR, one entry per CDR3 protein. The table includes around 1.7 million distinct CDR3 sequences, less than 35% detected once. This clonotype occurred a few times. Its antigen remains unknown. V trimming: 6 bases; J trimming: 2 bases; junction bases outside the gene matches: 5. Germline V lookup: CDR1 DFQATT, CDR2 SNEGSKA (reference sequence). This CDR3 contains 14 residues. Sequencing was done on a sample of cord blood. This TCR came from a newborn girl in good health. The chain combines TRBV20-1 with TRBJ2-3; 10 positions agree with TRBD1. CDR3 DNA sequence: TGCAGTGCCCCGCGACAGGGGGCCACAGATACGCAGTATTTT. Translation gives CSAPRQGATDTQYF.